This T cell receptor beta chain was sequenced during a study of blood T cell repertoires in COVID-19. The CDR3 extends over 15 amino acids. V shed 6 bases and J 4 bases; nucleotides not matched to a gene: 11. The germline V gene encodes CDR1 MNHEY and CDR2 SMNVEV (reference sequence). The data were produced by immunoSEQ multiplex PCR, yet TCRdb's version contains in-frame clones alone and is incomplete. The repertoire holds under 130,000 clones, with 65% to 90% as singletons. This receptor was identified in a man aged 50 or older with acute or convalescent COVID-19. This chain uses TRBV27 with TRBJ2-5; TRBD1 matches 7 bases. Sequencing input: peripheral blood. The CDR3 DNA reads TGTGCCAGCAGCCGTACGGGACAGTGGCGAGAGACCCAGTACTTC. This translates into CASSRTGQWRETQYF.